One sample yielded the 3 T cell receptor beta chains listed below, sequenced in a study of graft-versus-host responses after intestinal transplantation. Libraries were prepared by immunoSEQ multiplex PCR; TCRdb keeps only in-frame clonotypes and omits some of them. The data contain 9,800 or so clones, around 73% of them singletons. Graft material was processed, releasing intraepithelial and lamina propria lymphocytes. The sequencing used ileum tissue, collected 527 days after intestinal transplant. The receptors shown here come from a human patient who received an intestinal transplant, so some T cells may come from the graft donor.

The CDR3 nucleotides read TGTGCCAGCAGTACCGAGCGGGATTACAATGAGCAGTTCTTC. It codes for CASSTERDYNEQFF. The gene calls are TRBV2 and TRBJ2-1; TRBD2 aligns across 7 bases. The CDR3 covers 14 residues. Germline CDR1 and CDR2: SNHLY and FYNNEI. The V gene end was trimmed by 5 bases and the J gene end by 4 bases; junction bases not matched to a gene: 5.

V is TRBV7-2 and J is TRBJ1-4, with a weak D call TRBD1 (6 bases). V was clipped by 2 bases and J by 3 bases, with 10 bases between them. This CDR3 has 15 residues. Germline V gives CDR1 SGHTA, CDR2 FQGNSA. CDR3 DNA: TGTGCCAGCAGCTTAAGGGGGGCCTCTAATGAAAAACTGTTTTTT. Translation gives CASSLRGASNEKLFF.

This chain links TRBV30 with TRBJ1-2; tentatively, D is TRBD1 (6 bases). This CDR3 has 13 residues. Per germline, CDR1 GTSNPN and CDR2 SVGIG (reference sequence). Trimming left V 6 bases short and J 0 bases short, with 11 bases between. The CDR3 spells CACLGGPNYGYTF. The DNA of the CDR3 is TGTGCCTGCCTTGGGGGGCCTAACTATGGCTACACCTTC.